This TCR beta chain was profiled in a study of T cells after yellow fever vaccination. TCRdb reanalysed the 5' RACE reads using MiXCR and keeps one entry per CDR3 protein. This sample has some 500,000 distinct CDR3 sequences, with roughly 13% found just once. Germline CDR1 and CDR2: MNHEY and SVGEGT. CDR3 length: 17 amino acids. The V gene end was trimmed by 0 bases and the J gene end by 7 bases; junction bases not matched to a gene: 7. This clonotype has just a few counts. The starting material was PBMCs, obtained on the day of the yellow fever booster vaccination. The clonotype comes from a man younger than 45 who received the YFV17D yellow fever vaccine. The rearrangement uses TRBV6-2 or TRBV6-3 and TRBJ2-1; 12 bases are shared with TRBD2. The CDR3 is CASSYSPSGRAVNEQFF. The CDR3 coding sequence is TGTGCCAGCAGTTACTCGCCTAGCGGGAGGGCCGTAAATGAGCAGTTCTTC.